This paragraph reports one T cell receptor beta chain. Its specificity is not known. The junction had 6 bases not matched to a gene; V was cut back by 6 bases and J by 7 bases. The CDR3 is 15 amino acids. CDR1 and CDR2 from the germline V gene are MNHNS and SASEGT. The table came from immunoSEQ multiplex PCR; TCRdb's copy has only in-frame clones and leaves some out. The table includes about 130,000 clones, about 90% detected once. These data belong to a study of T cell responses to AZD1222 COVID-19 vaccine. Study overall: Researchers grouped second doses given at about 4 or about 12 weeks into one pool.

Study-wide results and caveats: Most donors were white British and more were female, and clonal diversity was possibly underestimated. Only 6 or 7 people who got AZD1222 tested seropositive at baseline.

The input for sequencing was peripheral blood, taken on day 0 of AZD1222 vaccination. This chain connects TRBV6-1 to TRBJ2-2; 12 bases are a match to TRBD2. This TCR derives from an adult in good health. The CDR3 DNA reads TGTGCCAGCAGACCTAGCGGGGGGGAGGTCGGGGAGCTGTTTTTT. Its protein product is CASRPSGGEVGELFF.